The sequence of this T cell receptor (beta chain) was determined in a study of cytomegalovirus exposure and HLA in healthy donors. Across the study: Ancestry clustering placed 81% of around 400 genotyped donors in the Caucasian-associated cluster.

Trimming stripped 0 bases from V and 4 bases from J, with 14 bases between. Germline values: CDR1 MGHRA, CDR2 YSYEKL. The CDR3 extends over 16 amino acids. The PCR had 60 Vbeta and 13 Jbeta primers. Measured with immunoSEQ multiplex PCR; TCRdb has only the in-frame clones, and not every one. This table has 150,000 or so clones, 79% appearing once. J is TRBJ2-3 and V is TRBV4-1, with D maybe TRBD1 (6 bases). Sequencing was carried out using PBMCs. This clonotype was obtained from a man aged 30-40 years in good health and CMV-seropositive. Here the CDR3 reads CASSQDGTPAADTQYF. The CDR3 coding sequence is TGCGCCAGCAGCCAAGATGGGACACCGGCGGCAGATACGCAGTATTTT.